This T cell receptor beta chain appears in the sequencing data of a study of T-cell reconstitution after alpha-beta-depleted transplantation in children. This clonotype showed up many times. V shed 2 bases, J shed 2 bases, and the junction held 4 bases outside the gene matches. CDR1 SGHRS and CDR2 YFSETQ come from the germline V gene. There are 17 residues in the CDR3. As it was prepared, the TCRbeta library received unique molecular identifiers. TCRdb analysed the PCR reads with MiXCR anew, one entry per CDR3 protein. The table lists more than 85,000 distinct CDR3 sequences, 10% to 13% of them singletons.

The sequencing used PBMCs from the stem cell graft donor, collected from the stem cell graft. The chain combines TRBV5-1 with TRBJ2-6; 10 bases match TRBD1. This TCR came from a human donor who donated a stem cell graft to a child with acute lymphoblastic leukemia. The CDR3 reads CASSFGTGEPGANVLTF. In nucleotides, the CDR3 is TGCGCCAGCAGCTTTGGGACAGGGGAGCCTGGGGCCAACGTCCTGACTTTC.